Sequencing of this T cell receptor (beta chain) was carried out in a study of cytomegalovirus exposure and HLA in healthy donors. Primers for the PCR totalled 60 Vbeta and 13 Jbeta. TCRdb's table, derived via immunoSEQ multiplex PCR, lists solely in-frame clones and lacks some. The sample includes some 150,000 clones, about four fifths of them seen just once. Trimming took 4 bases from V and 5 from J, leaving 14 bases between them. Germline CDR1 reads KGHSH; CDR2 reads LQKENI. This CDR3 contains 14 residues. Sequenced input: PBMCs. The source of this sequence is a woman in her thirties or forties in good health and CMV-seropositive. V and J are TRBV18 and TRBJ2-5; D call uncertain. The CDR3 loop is CASSRSRALETQYF. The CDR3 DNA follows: TGTGCCAGCTCACGATCGCGAGCCCTGGAGACCCAGTACTTC.